The rows below give T cell receptor beta chains drawn from one sample of a study of T cells after yellow fever vaccination. TCRdb fed the 5' RACE reads into MiXCR, producing one record per CDR3 protein. There are 200,000 to 250,000 distinct CDR3 sequences in the sample; about 7% occur only once, and roughly 0.86% lies in the top ten. Specimen: CD4+ T cells sorted from PBMCs, collected 15 days after the yellow fever booster vaccination. These receptors were obtained from a young man who received the YFV17D yellow fever vaccine. CDR3s include the opening cysteine and the closing phenylalanine or tryptophan. The order of the fields is D gene, V gene, J gene, clone size, CDR3 DNA, CDR3 protein. The D gene is left open where the match is weak. A clone size is listed for some rows: how often the clone was seen (once, few, many), or a class if it is expanded.

d_call: TRBD1; v_call: TRBV5-1; j_call: TRBJ2-7; clone_size: .; cdr3_nt: TGCGCCAGCAGCTTGGGGACAGGGACCGGCTACGAGCAGTACTTC; cdr3_aa: CASSLGTGTGYEQYF
d_call: .; v_call: TRBV20-1; j_call: TRBJ2-7; clone_size: many; cdr3_nt: TGCAGTGGTTCAGAGTCGATCGCCAGCTCCTACGAGCAGTACTTC; cdr3_aa: CSGSESIASSYEQYF
d_call: TRBD2; v_call: TRBV20-1; j_call: TRBJ2-5; clone_size: few; cdr3_nt: TGCAGTGCTAGAGATCTCTTGGAACCCCGACTAAGCGGGAGGGCCCGGGAGACCCAGTACTTC; cdr3_aa: CSARDLLEPRLSGRARETQYF
d_call: TRBD1; v_call: TRBV29-1; j_call: TRBJ2-1; clone_size: .; cdr3_nt: TGCAGCTTTGGGACAGCGACGAATGAGCAGTTCTTC; cdr3_aa: CSFGTATNEQFF
d_call: TRBD2; v_call: TRBV20-1; j_call: TRBJ2-1; clone_size: few; cdr3_nt: TGCAGTGCTAGCCTCGGGAGCGGGAGGGCACTCAATGAGCAGTTCTTC; cdr3_aa: CSASLGSGRALNEQFF
d_call: .; v_call: TRBV28; j_call: TRBJ2-1; clone_size: few; cdr3_nt: TGTGCCAGTCACAGGGGGGGGTCGGGCAATGAGCAGTTCTTC; cdr3_aa: CASHRGGSGNEQFF
d_call: .; v_call: TRBV29-1; j_call: TRBJ1-1; clone_size: many; cdr3_nt: TGCAGCGTTGATACAGGGAACACTGAAGCTTTCTTT; cdr3_aa: CSVDTGNTEAFF
d_call: .; v_call: TRBV29-1; j_call: TRBJ2-1; clone_size: .; cdr3_nt: TGCAGCGTTGAGGCTCAGCCCTCCTACAATGAGCAGTTCTTC; cdr3_aa: CSVEAQPSYNEQFF
d_call: .; v_call: TRBV2; j_call: TRBJ2-3; clone_size: .; cdr3_nt: TGTGCCAGCGGGGGTACGCAGTATTTT; cdr3_aa: CASGGTQYF
d_call: .; v_call: TRBV7-8; j_call: TRBJ2-7; clone_size: .; cdr3_nt: TGTGCCAGCAGCATGCGCATGGGGCAGTACTTC; cdr3_aa: CASSMRMGQYF
d_call: .; v_call: TRBV5-6; j_call: TRBJ1-1; clone_size: many; cdr3_nt: TGTGCCAGCAGCTTGGGGGGCTCTGGTATGAACACTGAAGCTTTCTTT; cdr3_aa: CASSLGGSGMNTEAFF
d_call: TRBD2; v_call: TRBV11-2; j_call: TRBJ2-3; clone_size: many; cdr3_nt: TGTGCCAGCAGCTCTTGGACTAGCGGTTATTATTTT; cdr3_aa: CASSSWTSGYYF
d_call: .; v_call: TRBV24-1; j_call: TRBJ2-1; clone_size: few; cdr3_nt: TGTGCCACCAGTGATGCCTTCGGGCACAATGAGCAGTTCTTC; cdr3_aa: CATSDAFGHNEQFF
d_call: .; v_call: TRBV7-2; j_call: TRBJ2-5; clone_size: few; cdr3_nt: TGTGCCAGCAGCTTAAACCCAGGGGCAGAGACCCAGTACTTC; cdr3_aa: CASSLNPGAETQYF
d_call: .; v_call: TRBV5-1; j_call: TRBJ2-3; clone_size: many; cdr3_nt: TGCGCCAGCAGCCCCCCGGGCGGCACAGATACGCAGTATTTT; cdr3_aa: CASSPPGGTDTQYF
d_call: TRBD2; v_call: TRBV29-1; j_call: TRBJ2-3; clone_size: few; cdr3_nt: TGCAGCGTTGAAGGACTAGCGGGAGAACCGGGGGATACGCAGTATTTT; cdr3_aa: CSVEGLAGEPGDTQYF
d_call: .; v_call: TRBV2; j_call: TRBJ2-5; clone_size: many; cdr3_nt: TGTGCCAGCAGTGGACGGTACCAAGAGACCCAGTACTTC; cdr3_aa: CASSGRYQETQYF
d_call: .; v_call: TRBV5-1; j_call: TRBJ2-5; clone_size: many; cdr3_nt: TGCGCCAGCAGCATACAAGAGACCCAGTACTTC; cdr3_aa: CASSIQETQYF
d_call: TRBD2; v_call: TRBV9; j_call: TRBJ2-1; clone_size: .; cdr3_nt: TGTGCCAGCAGCGTAGAGACTAGCGGGGTCTATGAGCAGTTCTTC; cdr3_aa: CASSVETSGVYEQFF
d_call: .; v_call: TRBV28; j_call: TRBJ2-1; clone_size: .; cdr3_nt: TGTGCCACGTCCGGAGTAATGGAGCAGTTCTTC; cdr3_aa: CATSGVMEQFF
d_call: .; v_call: TRBV7-6; j_call: TRBJ2-7; clone_size: .; cdr3_nt: TGTGCCAGCAGCCGCGGACTCCTAGCCTACGAGCAGTACTTC; cdr3_aa: CASSRGLLAYEQYF
d_call: .; v_call: TRBV25-1; j_call: TRBJ1-5; clone_size: few; cdr3_nt: TGTGCCAGCAGTGAAACAGGGTCGGGTCAGCCCCAGCATTTT; cdr3_aa: CASSETGSGQPQHF
d_call: .; v_call: TRBV28; j_call: TRBJ2-3; clone_size: many; cdr3_nt: TGTGCCAGTGTGGAGGGGGTGGGAGCAGATACGCAGTATTTT; cdr3_aa: CASVEGVGADTQYF
d_call: TRBD2; v_call: TRBV10-3; j_call: TRBJ2-2; clone_size: many; cdr3_nt: TGTGCCATCTCCCTCACCAGCGGGATAAACACCGGGGAGCTGTTTTTT; cdr3_aa: CAISLTSGINTGELFF
d_call: .; v_call: TRBV7-9; j_call: TRBJ1-3; clone_size: .; cdr3_nt: TGTGCCAGCAGCTTAGTTCTTGTGTCCCAGGGTGGAAACACCATATATTTT; cdr3_aa: CASSLVLVSQGGNTIYF
d_call: .; v_call: TRBV28; j_call: TRBJ2-3; clone_size: many; cdr3_nt: TGTGCCAGCAGTTCCCCTGGATCCTTTTCTAGCACAGATACGCAGTATTTT; cdr3_aa: CASSSPGSFSSTDTQYF
d_call: .; v_call: TRBV5-4; j_call: TRBJ2-7; clone_size: .; cdr3_nt: TGTGCCAGCAGCTTGGACTTTGTCTCCTACGAGCAGTACTTC; cdr3_aa: CASSLDFVSYEQYF
d_call: .; v_call: TRBV20-1; j_call: TRBJ2-7; clone_size: many; cdr3_nt: TGCAGTGCTAGGATGGCGGCTCAGGGGAGTCACGAGCAGTACTTC; cdr3_aa: CSARMAAQGSHEQYF
d_call: .; v_call: TRBV20-1; j_call: TRBJ2-1; clone_size: few; cdr3_nt: TGCAGTGCTAGAGATCGGGTTGGGAGAAATGAGCAGTTCTTC; cdr3_aa: CSARDRVGRNEQFF
d_call: TRBD1; v_call: TRBV25-1; j_call: TRBJ2-1; clone_size: .; cdr3_nt: TGTGCCAGCCTCCCAGGGGGCAGCTCGAATGAGCAGTTCTTC; cdr3_aa: CASLPGGSSNEQFF
d_call: .; v_call: TRBV9; j_call: TRBJ2-7; clone_size: .; cdr3_nt: TGTGCCAGCAGCGCCGGGGGGACATCGGGTGAGCAGTACTTC; cdr3_aa: CASSAGGTSGEQYF
d_call: .; v_call: TRBV11-1; j_call: TRBJ2-7; clone_size: few; cdr3_nt: TGTGCCAGCAGCTTGCTCGACTGGGCCCCCACATACCAATACGAGCAGTACTTC; cdr3_aa: CASSLLDWAPTYQYEQYF
d_call: TRBD2; v_call: TRBV11-3; j_call: TRBJ2-1; clone_size: few; cdr3_nt: TGTGCCAGCAGCTTTAGCGGGAACTTCGATGAGCAGTTCTTC; cdr3_aa: CASSFSGNFDEQFF
d_call: TRBD1; v_call: TRBV24-1; j_call: TRBJ2-7; clone_size: .; cdr3_nt: TGTGCCACCAGTGAGCCGGGACAGGGGGCTTTGGTGCAGTACTTC; cdr3_aa: CATSEPGQGALVQYF
d_call: .; v_call: TRBV2; j_call: TRBJ1-1; clone_size: few; cdr3_nt: TGTGCCAGCAGTGAATTGGTCCAAAACACTGAAGCTTTCTTT; cdr3_aa: CASSELVQNTEAFF
d_call: TRBD2; v_call: TRBV20-1; j_call: TRBJ2-1; clone_size: .; cdr3_nt: TGCTGTGCTAGGAAGCTAGCGGAAGCTGCCTACAATGAGCAGTTCTTC; cdr3_aa: CCARKLAEAAYNEQFF
d_call: .; v_call: TRBV12-3/TRBV12-4; j_call: TRBJ1-2; clone_size: few; cdr3_nt: TGTGCCAGCAGTTTAGCCGGGGAGGGTGGCTACACCTTC; cdr3_aa: CASSLAGEGGYTF
d_call: .; v_call: TRBV7-9; j_call: TRBJ2-7; clone_size: few; cdr3_nt: TGTGCCAGCAGCTTCTTTCTTGGGGGCTACGAGCAGTACTTC; cdr3_aa: CASSFFLGGYEQYF
d_call: TRBD1; v_call: TRBV24-1; j_call: TRBJ2-3; clone_size: many; cdr3_nt: TGTGCCACCAGTGATTCGACAGGGCCAGATACGCAGTATTTT; cdr3_aa: CATSDSTGPDTQYF
d_call: .; v_call: TRBV12-3/TRBV12-4; j_call: TRBJ1-1; clone_size: many; cdr3_nt: TGTGCCAGCAGTTTCGGTACAGGGAGAGGCACTGAAGCTTTCTTT; cdr3_aa: CASSFGTGRGTEAFF
d_call: .; v_call: TRBV6-5; j_call: TRBJ2-3; clone_size: many; cdr3_nt: TGTGCCAGCAGTTACCGACTAGATACAGATACGCAGTATTTT; cdr3_aa: CASSYRLDTDTQYF
d_call: TRBD2; v_call: TRBV7-2; j_call: TRBJ2-5; clone_size: many; cdr3_nt: TGTGCCAGCAGCTTAGGAGGTAGCGGGACCGGGGTGGAGACCCAGTACTTC; cdr3_aa: CASSLGGSGTGVETQYF
d_call: .; v_call: TRBV7-2; j_call: TRBJ2-1; clone_size: .; cdr3_nt: TGTGCCAGCAGCCCCGAAGTACGGGGGGCAAAGAACAATGAGCAGTTCTTC; cdr3_aa: CASSPEVRGAKNNEQFF
d_call: .; v_call: TRBV12-3/TRBV12-4; j_call: TRBJ2-1; clone_size: few; cdr3_nt: TGTGCCAGCAGTTTAGCGCGGAGAGGGAACAATGAGCAGTTCTTC; cdr3_aa: CASSLARRGNNEQFF
d_call: .; v_call: TRBV20-1; j_call: TRBJ2-1; clone_size: many; cdr3_nt: TGCAGTGCTAGAGATTCCCCCCGGGGGTTACGTGAGCAGTTCTTC; cdr3_aa: CSARDSPRGLREQFF
d_call: TRBD2; v_call: TRBV10-2; j_call: TRBJ2-2; clone_size: many; cdr3_nt: TGCGCCAGCAGGAGTAGCGGGAAACCGAACACCGGGGAGCTGTTTTTT; cdr3_aa: CASRSSGKPNTGELFF
d_call: .; v_call: TRBV28; j_call: TRBJ2-5; clone_size: few; cdr3_nt: TGTGCCAGCAGTTTATTGGGAGCAGCCAACCAAGAGACCCAGTACTTC; cdr3_aa: CASSLLGAANQETQYF
d_call: .; v_call: TRBV20-1; j_call: TRBJ1-5; clone_size: few; cdr3_nt: TGCAGTGCTAGTATCCGTACCTCAGGGCCCCAGCATTTT; cdr3_aa: CSASIRTSGPQHF
d_call: TRBD2; v_call: TRBV12-3/TRBV12-4; j_call: TRBJ2-7; clone_size: many; cdr3_nt: TGTGCCAGCAGCCCTTTACTAGCGGGCGAGCAGTACTTC; cdr3_aa: CASSPLLAGEQYF
d_call: .; v_call: TRBV20-1; j_call: TRBJ2-1; clone_size: many; cdr3_nt: TGCAGTGCTAGTACACTCAACCGGGACAGGGATGGGACTAGCATTATTGAGCAGTTCTTC; cdr3_aa: CSASTLNRDRDGTSIIEQFF
d_call: .; v_call: TRBV5-1; j_call: TRBJ2-5; clone_size: .; cdr3_nt: TGCGCCAGCAGCTTGGTAGGACAACCGGGGCGCGGGGAGACCCAGTACTTC; cdr3_aa: CASSLVGQPGRGETQYF
d_call: .; v_call: TRBV11-2; j_call: TRBJ2-3; clone_size: .; cdr3_nt: TGTGCCAGCAGCTCACTAAGACACCTCGATACGCAGTATTTT; cdr3_aa: CASSSLRHLDTQYF
d_call: .; v_call: TRBV7-6; j_call: TRBJ2-7; clone_size: .; cdr3_nt: TGTGCCAGCAGCCCAGTGGGACGGGGTCCCTACGAGCAGTACTTC; cdr3_aa: CASSPVGRGPYEQYF
d_call: .; v_call: TRBV7-8; j_call: TRBJ1-3; clone_size: few; cdr3_nt: TGTGCCAGCAGCGGGTACAGGGCTGGAAACACCATATATTTT; cdr3_aa: CASSGYRAGNTIYF
d_call: TRBD2; v_call: TRBV18; j_call: TRBJ2-7; clone_size: .; cdr3_nt: TGTGCCAGCTCACCAAGGCCGGGAGGGATGGGAGAGCAGTACTTC; cdr3_aa: CASSPRPGGMGEQYF